This entry concerns a single TCR beta chain. This sample is drawn from a study of blood T cells in healthy people across ages. Alongside a J-beta primer mix, a sample-barcoded 5' primer served in a second PCR lasting about 7 to 12 cycles. TCRdb passed the 5' RACE reads through MiXCR, listing each CDR3 protein once. The data hold approximately 690,000 distinct CDR3 sequences, with 40% to 45% observed a single time. Germline CDR1 MDHEN, CDR2 SYDVKM. The CDR3 length is 14 residues. The trim removed 4 bases at V and 5 bases at J, leaving 5 bases unmatched. The chain links TRBV28 to TRBJ2-1; TRBD1 agrees at 7 bases. The sample consisted of blood. This clonotype originated in a man older than 75 in good health. The CDR3 nucleotides are TGTGCCAGCAGTTCAGACAGGGTAAACAATGAGCAGTTCTTC. This codes for CASSSDRVNNEQFF.